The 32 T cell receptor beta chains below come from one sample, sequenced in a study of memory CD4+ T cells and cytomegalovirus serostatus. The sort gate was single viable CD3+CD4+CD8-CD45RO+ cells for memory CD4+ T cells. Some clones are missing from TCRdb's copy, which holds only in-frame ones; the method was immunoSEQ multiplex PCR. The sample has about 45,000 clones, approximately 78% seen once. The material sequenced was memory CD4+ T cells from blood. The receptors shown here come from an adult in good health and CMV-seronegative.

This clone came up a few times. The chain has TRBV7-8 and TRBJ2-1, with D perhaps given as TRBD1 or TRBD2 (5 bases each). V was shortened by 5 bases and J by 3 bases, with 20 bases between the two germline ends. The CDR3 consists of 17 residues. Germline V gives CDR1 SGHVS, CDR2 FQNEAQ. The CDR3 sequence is CASSPERFVGGYNEQFF. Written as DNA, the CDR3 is TGTGCCAGCAGCCCCGAGCGGTTTGTTGGGGGCTACAATGAGCAGTTCTTC.

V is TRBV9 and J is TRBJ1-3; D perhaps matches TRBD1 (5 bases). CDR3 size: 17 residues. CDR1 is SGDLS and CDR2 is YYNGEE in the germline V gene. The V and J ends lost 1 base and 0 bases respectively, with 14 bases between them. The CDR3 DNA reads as TGTGCCAGCAGCGTAAAGGGGACTGCGAGCTCTGGAAACACCATATATTTT. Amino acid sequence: CASSVKGTASSGNTIYF. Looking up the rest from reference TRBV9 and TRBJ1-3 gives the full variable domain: DSGVTQTPKHLITATGQRVTLRCSPRSGDLSVYWYQQSLDQGLQFLIQYYNGEERAKGNILERFSAQQFPDLHSELNLSSLELGDSALYFCASSVKGTASSGNTIYFGEGSWLTVV.

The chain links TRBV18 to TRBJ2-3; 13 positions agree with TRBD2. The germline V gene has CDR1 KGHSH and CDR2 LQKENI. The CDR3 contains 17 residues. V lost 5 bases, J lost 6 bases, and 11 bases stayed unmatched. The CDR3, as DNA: TGTGCCAGCTCATCCACACCGGGACTAGCGGGGCCCGATACGCAGTATTTT. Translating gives CASSSTPGLAGPDTQYF.

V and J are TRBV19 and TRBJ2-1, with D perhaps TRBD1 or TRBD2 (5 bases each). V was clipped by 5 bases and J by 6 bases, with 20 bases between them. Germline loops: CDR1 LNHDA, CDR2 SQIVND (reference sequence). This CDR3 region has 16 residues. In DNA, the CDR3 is TGTGCCAGTAGTTCGGGGTTTGCGGACATCCTCAATGAGCAGTTCTTC. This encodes CASSSGFADILNEQFF.

The chain's CDR3 is CASSLVSYNEQFF. DNA for the CDR3: TGTGCCAGCAGCCTAGTCTCCTACAATGAGCAGTTCTTC. The chain recombines TRBV7-2 with TRBJ2-1; D is undetermined. This CDR3 comprises 13 residues. V lost 5 bases to trimming and J lost 0 bases, with 5 bases between them. The V gene's germline CDR1 is SGHTA and CDR2 FQGNSA. Filled out from reference TRBV7-2 and TRBJ2-1, the complete variable domain reads GAGVSQSPSNKVTEKGKDVELRCDPISGHTALYWYRQSLGQGLEFLIYFQGNSAPDKSGLPSDRFSAERTGGSVSTLTIQRTQQEDSAVYLCASSLVSYNEQFFGPGTRLTVL.

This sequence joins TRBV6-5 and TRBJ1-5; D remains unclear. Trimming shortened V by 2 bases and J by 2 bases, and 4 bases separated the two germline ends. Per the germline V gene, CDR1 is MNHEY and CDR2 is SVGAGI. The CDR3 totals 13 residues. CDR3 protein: CASSYKGNQPQHF. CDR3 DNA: TGTGCCAGCAGTTACAAGGGCAATCAGCCCCAGCATTTT.

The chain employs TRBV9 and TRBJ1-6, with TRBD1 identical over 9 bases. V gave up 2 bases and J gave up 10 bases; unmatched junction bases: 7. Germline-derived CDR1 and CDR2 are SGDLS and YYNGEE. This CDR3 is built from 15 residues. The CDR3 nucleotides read TGTGCCAGCAGCGTGGGGTGGACAGGGGAATCACCCCTCCACTTT. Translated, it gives CASSVGWTGESPLHF.

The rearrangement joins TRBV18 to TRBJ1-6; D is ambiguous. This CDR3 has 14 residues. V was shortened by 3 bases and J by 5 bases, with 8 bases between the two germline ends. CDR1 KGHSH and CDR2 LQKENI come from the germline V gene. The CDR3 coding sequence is TGTGCCAGCTCACCGGGCGCCGATAATTCACCCCTCCACTTT. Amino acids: CASSPGADNSPLHF.

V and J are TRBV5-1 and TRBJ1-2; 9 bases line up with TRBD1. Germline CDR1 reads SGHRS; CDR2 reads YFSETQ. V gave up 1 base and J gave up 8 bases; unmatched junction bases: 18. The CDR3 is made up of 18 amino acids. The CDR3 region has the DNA TGCGCCAGCAGCTTGTCTGGGACAGGGACCGCCGGGCCGCCCGGCTACACCTTC. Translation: CASSLSGTGTAGPPGYTF.

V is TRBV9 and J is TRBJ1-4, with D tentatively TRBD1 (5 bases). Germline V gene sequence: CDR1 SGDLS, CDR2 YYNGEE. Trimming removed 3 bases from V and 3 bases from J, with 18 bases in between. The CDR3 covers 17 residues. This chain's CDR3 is CASSAFDRGGSNEKLFF. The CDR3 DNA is TGTGCCAGCAGCGCGTTCGACCGGGGGGGGTCTAATGAAAAACTGTTTTTT. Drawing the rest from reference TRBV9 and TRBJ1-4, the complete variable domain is DSGVTQTPKHLITATGQRVTLRCSPRSGDLSVYWYQQSLDQGLQFLIQYYNGEERAKGNILERFSAQQFPDLHSELNLSSLELGDSALYFCASSAFDRGGSNEKLFFGSGTQLSVL.

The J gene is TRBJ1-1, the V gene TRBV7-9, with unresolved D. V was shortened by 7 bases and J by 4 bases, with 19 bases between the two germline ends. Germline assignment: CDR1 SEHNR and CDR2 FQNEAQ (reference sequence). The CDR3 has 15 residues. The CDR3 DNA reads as TGTGCCAGCACCCCCCCAGGAGTTGGTGGCACTGAAGCTTTCTTT. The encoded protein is CASTPPGVGGTEAFF. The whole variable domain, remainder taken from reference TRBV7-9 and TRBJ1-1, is DTGVSQNPRHKITKRGQNVTFRCDPISEHNRLYWYRQTLGQGPEFLTYFQNEAQLEKSRLLSDRFSAERPKGSFSTLEIQRTEQGDSAMYLCASTPPGVGGTEAFFGQGTRLTVV.

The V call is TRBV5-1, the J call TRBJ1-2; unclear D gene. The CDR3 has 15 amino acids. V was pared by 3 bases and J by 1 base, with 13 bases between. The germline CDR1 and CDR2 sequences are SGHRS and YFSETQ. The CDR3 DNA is TGCGCCAGCAGCTACGACGGAGGCTATAACTATGGCTACACCTTC. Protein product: CASSYDGGYNYGYTF. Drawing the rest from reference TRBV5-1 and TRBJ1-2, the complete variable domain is KAGVTQTPRYLIKTRGQQVTLSCSPISGHRSVSWYQQTPGQGLQFLFEYFSETQRNKGNFPGRFSGRQFSNSRSEMNVSTLELGDSALYLCASSYDGGYNYGYTFGSGTRLTVV.

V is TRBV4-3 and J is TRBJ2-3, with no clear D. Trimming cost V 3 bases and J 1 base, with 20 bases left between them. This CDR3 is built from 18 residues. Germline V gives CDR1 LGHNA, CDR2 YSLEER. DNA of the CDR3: TGCGCCAGCAGCCAGGAAGGAAACGGAAGGTTTCGCACAGATACGCAGTATTTT. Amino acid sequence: CASSQEGNGRFRTDTQYF.

CDR3 nucleotides: TGTGCCAGCAGTCGCACAGGGGTAGGGACTGAAGCTTTCTTT. Translated: CASSRTGVGTEAFF. V gene TRBV7-2 combines with J gene TRBJ1-1; 7 bases align to TRBD1. From germline, CDR1 is SGHTA and CDR2 FQGNSA. V trimming: 6 bases; J trimming: 5 bases; junction bases outside the gene matches: 9. This CDR3 is built from 14 residues. Full variable domain (outside the CDR3, taken from reference TRBV7-2 and TRBJ1-1): GAGVSQSPSNKVTEKGKDVELRCDPISGHTALYWYRQSLGQGLEFLIYFQGNSAPDKSGLPSDRFSAERTGGSVSTLTIQRTQQEDSAVYLCASSRTGVGTEAFFGQGTRLTVV.

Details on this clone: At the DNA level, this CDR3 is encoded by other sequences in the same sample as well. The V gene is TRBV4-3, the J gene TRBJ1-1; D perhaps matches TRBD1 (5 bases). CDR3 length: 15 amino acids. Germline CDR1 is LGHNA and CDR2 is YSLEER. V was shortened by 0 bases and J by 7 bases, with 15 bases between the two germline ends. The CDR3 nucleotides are TGCGCCAGCAGCCAAGATCGGGGGGGATTACGTGAAGCTTTCTTT. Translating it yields CASSQDRGGLREAFF.

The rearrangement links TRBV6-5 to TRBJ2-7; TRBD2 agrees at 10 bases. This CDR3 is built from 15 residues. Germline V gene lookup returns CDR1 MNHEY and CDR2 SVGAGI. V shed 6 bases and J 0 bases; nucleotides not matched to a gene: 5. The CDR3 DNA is TGTGCCAGCAGGTCCTTAGCGGGGGGCTCCTACGAGCAGTACTTC. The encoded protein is CASRSLAGGSYEQYF.

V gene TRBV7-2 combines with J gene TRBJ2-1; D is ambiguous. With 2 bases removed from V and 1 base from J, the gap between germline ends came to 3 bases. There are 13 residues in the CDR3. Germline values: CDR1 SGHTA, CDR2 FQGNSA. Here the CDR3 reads CASSLPSYNEQFF. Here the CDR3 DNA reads TGTGCCAGCAGCTTACCTTCCTACAATGAGCAGTTCTTC. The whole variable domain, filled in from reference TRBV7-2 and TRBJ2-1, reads GAGVSQSPSNKVTEKGKDVELRCDPISGHTALYWYRQSLGQGLEFLIYFQGNSAPDKSGLPSDRFSAERTGGSVSTLTIQRTQQEDSAVYLCASSLPSYNEQFFGPGTRLTVL.

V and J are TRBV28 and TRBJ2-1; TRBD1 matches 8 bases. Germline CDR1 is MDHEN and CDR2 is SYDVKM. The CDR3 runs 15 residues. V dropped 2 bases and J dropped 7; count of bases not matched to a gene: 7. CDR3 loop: CASSLPGGFRNEQFF. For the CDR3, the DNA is TGTGCCAGCAGTTTACCAGGGGGCTTTAGAAATGAGCAGTTCTTC. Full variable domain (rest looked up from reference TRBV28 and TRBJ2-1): DVKVTQSSRYLVKRTGEKVFLECVQDMDHENMFWYRQDPGLGLRLIYFSYDVKMKEKGDIPEGYSVSREKKERFSLILESASTNQTSMYLCASSLPGGFRNEQFFGPGTRLTVL.

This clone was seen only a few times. Here the CDR3 reads CASSFDRDRDRGRNQPQHF. The CDR3 region has the DNA TGTGCCAGCAGCTTCGACCGGGACAGGGACCGCGGGCGAAATCAGCCCCAGCATTTT. This chain connects TRBV7-9 to TRBJ1-5, with 9 bases aligning to TRBD1. The germline V gene has CDR1 SEHNR and CDR2 FQNEAQ (reference sequence). The V segment lost 3 bases and the J segment 4 bases; nucleotides outside the gene matches: 16. This CDR3 is 19 amino acids long.

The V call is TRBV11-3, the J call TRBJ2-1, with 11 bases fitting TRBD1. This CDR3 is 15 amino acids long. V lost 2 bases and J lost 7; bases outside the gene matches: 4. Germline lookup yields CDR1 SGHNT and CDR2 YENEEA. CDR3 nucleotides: TGTGCCAGCAGCTTACGCGGGACAGGGGGGAATGAGCAGTTCTTC. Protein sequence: CASSLRGTGGNEQFF. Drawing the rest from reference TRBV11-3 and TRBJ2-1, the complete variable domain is EAGVVQSPRYKIIEKKQPVAFWCNPISGHNTLYWYLQNLGQGPELLIRYENEEAVDDSQLPKDRFSAERLKGVDSTLKIQPAELGDSAVYLCASSLRGTGGNEQFFGPGTRLTVL.

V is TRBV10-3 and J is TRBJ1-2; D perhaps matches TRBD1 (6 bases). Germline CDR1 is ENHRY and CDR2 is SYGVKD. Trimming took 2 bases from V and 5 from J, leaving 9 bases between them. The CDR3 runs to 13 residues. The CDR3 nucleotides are TGTGCCATCAGTGAGGTAGGGGGTTATGGCTACACCTTC. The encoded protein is CAISEVGGYGYTF.

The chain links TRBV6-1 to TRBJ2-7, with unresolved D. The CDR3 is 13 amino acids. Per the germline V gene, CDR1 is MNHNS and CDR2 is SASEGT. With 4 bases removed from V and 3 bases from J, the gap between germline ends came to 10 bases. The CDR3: CASSAFFDYEQYF. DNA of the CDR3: TGTGCCAGCAGTGCTTTTTTTGACTACGAGCAGTACTTC.

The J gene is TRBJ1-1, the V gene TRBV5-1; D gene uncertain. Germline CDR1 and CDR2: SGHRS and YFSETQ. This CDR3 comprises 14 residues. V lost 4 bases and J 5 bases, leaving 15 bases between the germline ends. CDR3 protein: CASSLPSGGTEAFF. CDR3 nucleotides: TGCGCCAGCAGCCTACCTTCAGGAGGTACTGAAGCTTTCTTT.

The DNA for the CDR3 is TGTGCCATCAGTGAGTACGGTACGAATTCACCCCTCCACTTT. This sequence encodes CAISEYGTNSPLHF. The rearrangement links TRBV10-3 to TRBJ1-6; D remains ambiguous. With 1 base removed from V and 7 bases from J, the gap between germline ends came to 8 bases. Germline V gene data show CDR1 as ENHRY and CDR2 as SYGVKD. CDR3 length: 14 residues.

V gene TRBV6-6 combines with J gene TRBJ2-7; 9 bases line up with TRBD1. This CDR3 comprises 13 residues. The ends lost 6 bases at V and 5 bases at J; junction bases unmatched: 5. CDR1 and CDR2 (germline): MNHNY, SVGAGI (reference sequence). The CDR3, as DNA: TGTGCCAGCAGCCGGACAGGGGTTGACGAGCAGTACTTC. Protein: CASSRTGVDEQYF.

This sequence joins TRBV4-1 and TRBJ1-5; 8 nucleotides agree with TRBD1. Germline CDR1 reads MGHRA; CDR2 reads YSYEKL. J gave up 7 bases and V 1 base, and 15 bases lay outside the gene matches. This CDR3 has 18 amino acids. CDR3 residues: CASSQAGLVGQGFQPQHF. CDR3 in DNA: TGCGCCAGCAGCCAAGCGGGTTTAGTAGGACAGGGATTCCAGCCCCAGCATTTT.

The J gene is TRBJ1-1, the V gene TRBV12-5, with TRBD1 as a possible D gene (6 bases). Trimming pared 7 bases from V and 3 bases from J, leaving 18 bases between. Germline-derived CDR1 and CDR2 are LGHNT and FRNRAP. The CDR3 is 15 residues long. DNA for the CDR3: TGTGCTAGTGAGGAAGGGAAAGGGGGTGACACTGAAGCTTTCTTT. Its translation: CASEEGKGGDTEAFF.

The CDR3 loop reads CASSRQGETETQYF. Here the CDR3 DNA reads TGTGCCAGCAGCCGACAGGGGGAGACGGAGACCCAGTACTTC. The rearrangement links TRBV7-2 to TRBJ2-5, with TRBD1 identical over 9 bases. V shed 5 bases and J 5 bases; nucleotides not matched to a gene: 6. CDR3 length: 14 amino acids. The V gene's germline CDR1 is SGHTA and CDR2 FQGNSA.

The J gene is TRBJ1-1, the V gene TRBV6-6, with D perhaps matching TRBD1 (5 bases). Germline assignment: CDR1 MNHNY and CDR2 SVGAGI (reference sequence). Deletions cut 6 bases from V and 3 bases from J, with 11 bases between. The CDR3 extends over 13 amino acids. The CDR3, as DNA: TGTGCCAGCAGACCTATAGGGGACACTGAAGCTTTCTTT. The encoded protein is CASRPIGDTEAFF.

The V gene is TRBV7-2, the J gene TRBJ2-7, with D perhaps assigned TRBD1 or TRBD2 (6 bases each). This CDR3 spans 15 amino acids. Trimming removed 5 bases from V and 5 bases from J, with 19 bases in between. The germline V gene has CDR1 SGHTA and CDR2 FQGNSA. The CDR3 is CASSPPRMGGHEQYF. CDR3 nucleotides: TGTGCCAGCAGCCCCCCCCGGATGGGGGGCCACGAGCAGTACTTC.

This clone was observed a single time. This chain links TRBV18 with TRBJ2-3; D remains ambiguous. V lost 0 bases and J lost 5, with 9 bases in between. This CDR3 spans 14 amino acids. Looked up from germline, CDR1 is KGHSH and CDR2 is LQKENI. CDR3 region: CASSPPSIEDTQYF. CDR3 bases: TGTGCCAGCTCACCACCGAGTATTGAAGATACGCAGTATTTT.

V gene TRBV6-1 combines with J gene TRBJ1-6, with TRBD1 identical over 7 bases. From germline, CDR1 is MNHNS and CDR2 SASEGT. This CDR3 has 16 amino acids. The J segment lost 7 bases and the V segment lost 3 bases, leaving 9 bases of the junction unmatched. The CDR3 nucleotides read TGTGCCAGCAGTGACGACAGGGCATCAACAAATTCACCCCTCCACTTT. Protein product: CASSDDRASTNSPLHF.